This record looks at one TCR beta chain sequence and its context. Its specificity is unknown. This sample was taken from a study of neoadjuvant anti-PD-1 for oral cavity cancer. Study context: Non-progressing patients received a fourth nivolumab dose near day 43, then surgery on days 50-56. Study outcomes and limitations: Only a few patients per response group were TCR-analyzed; validation needed. Higher pretreatment blood Treg/Th17 ratios correlated with higher pretreatment blood and lower post-treatment tumor TCRbeta clonality.

Time point here: after neoadjuvant nivolumab, at surgical resection. The patients had HPV-negative, locally advanced oral cavity squamous cell carcinoma. The repertoire was sequenced with immunoSEQ multiplex PCR; TCRdb's copy has only in-frame clones and lacks some. The sample contains about 68,000 clones, about 85% of which appear only once. This sequence originates from a person aged 35 to 85 with oral cavity squamous cell carcinoma. Sample: PBMCs, taken after nivolumab (anti-PD-1) treatment.

This CDR3 is CASSLRPSGRTTGELFF. The CDR3 DNA sequence: TGTGCCAGCAGCTTACGGCCTAGCGGGAGAACAACCGGGGAGCTGTTTTTT. The chain uses TRBV7-6 and TRBJ2-2, with 10 bases matching TRBD2. Germline CDR1 SGHVS, CDR2 FNYEAQ. Germline trimming cut 2 bases from V and 5 bases from J; bases unmatched to any gene: 8. The CDR3 contains 17 residues.